The next 26 T cell receptor beta chains were all read from a single sample in a study of T-cell memory formation after mild COVID-19. TCRdb reanalysed the 5' RACE reads using MiXCR and keeps one entry per CDR3 protein. The data hold 350,000 to 450,000 distinct CDR3 sequences, with around 14% observed a single time. The sequenced material came from PBMCs or a T cell subset sorted from them (not recorded which). These receptors originate from a man younger than 35 who had mild COVID-19 (a few samples of this study predate the infection). Cell type and time point are not known.

The sample holds a few counts of this clonotype. The chain has TRBV12-3 or TRBV12-4 and TRBJ2-3; D may correspond to TRBD1 or TRBD2 (5 bases each). CDR3 length: 16 residues. Trimming took off 6 bases at V and 2 bases at J, with 18 bases between the two ends. CDR3 nucleotides: TGTGCCAGCAGACCAGAGGGTTGGGGCCACACAGATACGCAGTATTTT. Its protein product is CASRPEGWGHTDTQYF.

This clonotype was found a few times. The chain links TRBV11-3 to TRBJ2-7; the D gene is possibly TRBD1 (6 bases). CDR3 length: 13 amino acids. Germline V lookup: CDR1 SGHNT, CDR2 YENEEA. V gave up 1 base and J gave up 6 bases, with 10 bases separating them. This chain's CDR3 is CASSLATGREQYF. CDR3 nucleotides: TGTGCCAGCAGCTTAGCCACAGGGCGCGAGCAGTACTTC.

This sequence joins TRBV12-3 or TRBV12-4 and TRBJ1-1; TRBD1 agrees at 9 bases. The CDR3 has 15 residues. V lost 5 bases and J lost 6; bases outside the gene matches: 10. The CDR3 DNA sequence: TGTGCCAGCAGTATGACAGGGGGGGGAGGACCTGAAGCTTTCTTT. Amino acids: CASSMTGGGGPEAFF.

The V gene is TRBV7-9, the J gene TRBJ1-2, with D hard to call. V shed 1 base and J shed 1 base, with 10 bases lying between them. This CDR3 contains 15 residues. Germline V gives CDR1 SEHNR, CDR2 FQNEAQ (reference sequence). CDR3 in DNA: TGTGCCAGCAGCTTAGACGGGTTCGTTAACTATGGCTACACCTTC. Its protein is CASSLDGFVNYGYTF.

This clonotype has at least ten counts. The rearrangement uses TRBV5-1 and TRBJ2-2; a weak D match, TRBD1 (5 bases). The germline gives CDR1 SGHRS, CDR2 YFSETQ. This CDR3 is built from 16 residues. Trimming shortened V by 1 base and J by 1 base, and 11 bases separated the two germline ends. Here the CDR3 reads CASSLLGPGNTGELFF. CDR3 coding DNA: TGCGCCAGCAGCTTGCTGGGGCCTGGGAACACCGGGGAGCTGTTTTTT.

This clonotype has a handful of counts. The CDR3, as DNA: TGTGCCAGCAGCTTAGCCCCAGGGTCAGATACGCAGTATTTT. Protein: CASSLAPGSDTQYF. V is TRBV7-8 and J is TRBJ2-3; TRBD1 might be the D (5 bases). CDR1 and CDR2 from the germline V gene are SGHVS and FQNEAQ. Trimming took 0 bases from V and 4 from J, leaving 8 bases between them. CDR3 size: 14 residues.

V gene TRBV5-1 combines with J gene TRBJ1-2; a possible D gene is TRBD1 (5 bases). The ends were cut back, 4 bases at V and 0 bases at J, with 19 bases in the middle. Germline assignment: CDR1 SGHRS and CDR2 YFSETQ. The length of the CDR3 is 17 residues. CDR3 in amino acids: CASSRSRVYTSNYGYTF. In nucleotides, the CDR3 is TGCGCCAGCAGCCGATCCAGGGTCTATACTTCTAACTATGGCTACACCTTC.

V and J are TRBV5-5 and TRBJ2-3, with TRBD2 as a possible D gene (6 bases). The V end lost 0 bases, the J end lost 2 bases, and 10 bases lay between the germline ends. This CDR3 region has 15 residues. CDR1 is SGHKS and CDR2 is YYEKEE in the germline V gene (reference sequence). CDR3 sequence: CASSLGIAATDTQYF. Written as DNA, the CDR3 is TGTGCCAGCAGCTTGGGTATAGCGGCCACAGATACGCAGTATTTT.

The chain carries TRBV6-5 and TRBJ1-6, with 11 bases fitting TRBD1. The CDR3 is 16 residues long. Germline-derived CDR1 and CDR2 are MNHEY and SVGAGI. J lost 10 bases, V lost 5 bases, and 10 bases had no gene match. The chain's CDR3 is CASSTRGGQGGSPLHF. The CDR3 coding sequence is TGTGCCAGCAGTACCAGGGGGGGACAGGGGGGCTCACCCCTCCACTTT.

This clonotype was seen a handful of times. The rearrangement links TRBV6-2 or TRBV6-3 to TRBJ2-3; the D gene is possibly TRBD1 (7 bases). V lost 7 bases to trimming and J lost 0 bases, with 20 bases between them. Germline-derived CDR1 and CDR2 are MNHEY and SVGEGT. The CDR3 spans 17 residues. The CDR3 sequence: CASTQEGASPSTDTQYF. The DNA for the CDR3 is TGTGCCAGCACCCAGGAGGGGGCTTCGCCTAGCACAGATACGCAGTATTTT.

V is TRBV7-2 and J is TRBJ2-3; D unresolved. V dropped 5 bases and J dropped 6 bases, with 12 bases sitting between them. Germline V gene data show CDR1 as SGHTA and CDR2 as FQGNSA. The CDR3 consists of 13 residues. CDR3 protein: CASSNPPWDTQYF. The DNA of the CDR3 is TGTGCCAGCAGCAACCCGCCTTGGGATACGCAGTATTTT. Drawing the rest from reference TRBV7-2 and TRBJ2-3, the complete variable domain is GAGVSQSPSNKVTEKGKDVELRCDPISGHTALYWYRQSLGQGLEFLIYFQGNSAPDKSGLPSDRFSAERTGGSVSTLTIQRTQQEDSAVYLCASSNPPWDTQYFGPGTRLTVL.

The CDR3 here is CASSLGQATEAFF. The CDR3 region has the DNA TGTGCCAGCAGCTTGGGACAGGCCACTGAAGCTTTCTTT. V is TRBV7-2 and J is TRBJ1-1; 8 bases align to TRBD1. V shed 3 bases and J 4 bases; nucleotides not matched to a gene: 1. CDR3 size: 13 residues. CDR1 is SGHTA, CDR2 FQGNSA, per germline.

J is TRBJ2-2 and V is TRBV5-1, with D tentatively TRBD1 or TRBD2 (6 bases each). CDR1 is SGHRS and CDR2 is YFSETQ in the germline V gene. The CDR3 covers 16 residues. Trimming shortened V by 0 bases and J by 3 bases, and 12 bases separated the two germline ends. The CDR3 spells CASSLAEGGYTGELFF. CDR3 sequence (DNA): TGCGCCAGCAGCTTGGCCGAGGGGGGATACACCGGGGAGCTGTTTTTT.

The chain carries TRBV9 and TRBJ2-3, with a possible D match to TRBD1 (6 bases). CDR3 size: 16 residues. Germline CDR1 SGDLS, CDR2 YYNGEE. V lost 3 bases and J lost 3, with 17 bases in between. The CDR3 DNA reads TGTGCCAGCAGCGACGGGGCAGGGGTATTGACAGATACGCAGTATTTT. Protein: CASSDGAGVLTDTQYF. The whole variable domain, filled in from reference TRBV9 and TRBJ2-3, reads DSGVTQTPKHLITATGQRVTLRCSPRSGDLSVYWYQQSLDQGLQFLIQYYNGEERAKGNILERFSAQQFPDLHSELNLSSLELGDSALYFCASSDGAGVLTDTQYFGPGTRLTVL.

This clonotype has a handful of counts. V and J are TRBV5-1 and TRBJ2-7; the match to TRBD2 covers 16 bases. In germline, CDR1 is SGHRS, CDR2 YFSETQ. CDR3 length equals 16 residues. The trim removed 4 bases at V and 4 bases at J, leaving 5 bases unmatched. CDR3 loop: CASSPGTSGGGYEQYF. The CDR3 bases are TGCGCCAGCAGCCCTGGGACTAGCGGGGGGGGTTACGAGCAGTACTTC.

This sequence joins TRBV12-3 or TRBV12-4 and TRBJ1-1, with no clear D. This CDR3 has 13 residues. V was trimmed by 5 bases and J by 6 bases, leaving 13 bases between them. The CDR3 loop reads CASSPDPYAEAFF. CDR3 bases: TGTGCCAGCAGTCCCGACCCGTATGCTGAAGCTTTCTTT.

This clonotype was counted only a few times. The chain employs TRBV6-1 and TRBJ1-2; 8 nucleotides match TRBD1. This CDR3 spans 16 amino acids. CDR1 is MNHNS, CDR2 SASEGT, per germline. Losses at the gene ends were 0 bases for V and 4 bases for J; bases not matched to a gene: 7. The CDR3 coding sequence is TGTGCCAGCAGTGAAGCCAGGGGGCGCCTTGGCTATGGCTACACCTTC. Encoded protein: CASSEARGRLGYGYTF.

Only a few counts were recorded for this clonotype. The chain is built from TRBV29-1 and TRBJ1-4; D may be TRBD1 (5 bases). This CDR3 is built from 12 residues. CDR1 and CDR2 (germline): SQVTM, ANQGSEA. V gave up 4 bases and J gave up 5 bases, with 8 bases separating them. The CDR3 DNA is TGCAGCGTTGCAGGGTTCAATGAAAAACTGTTTTTT. Translated: CSVAGFNEKLFF.

About this clonotype: The junction departs from germline at one end; a sequencing error may be responsible. The chain links TRBV12-3 or TRBV12-4 to TRBJ2-1; 10 nucleotides match TRBD2. This CDR3 spans 15 amino acids. The CDR3 coding sequence is TGTGCCAGCAGTATAGCGGGGGGCTCCTACAATGAGCAGTTCTTC. Its translation: CASSIAGGSYNEQFF.

There are a few counts of this clonotype. The V gene is TRBV27, the J gene TRBJ1-3, with 7 bases aligning to TRBD1. The CDR3 totals 16 residues. The ends lost 0 bases at V and 0 bases at J; junction bases unmatched: 2. Germline lookup yields CDR1 MNHEY and CDR2 SMNVEV (reference sequence). The CDR3 DNA follows: TGTGCCAGCAGTTTATCCGCAGGGGGCTCTGGAAACACCATATATTTT. Encoded protein: CASSLSAGGSGNTIYF.

This clonotype occurred many times. The V and J genes are TRBV5-1 and TRBJ2-3, with D uncertain. Deletions cut 4 bases from V and 4 bases from J, with 13 bases between. The CDR3 length is 14 residues. Germline V lookup: CDR1 SGHRS, CDR2 YFSETQ. The CDR3 nucleotides read TGCGCCAGCAGCGCTACCCCTGGGGCAGATACGCAGTATTTT. As protein: CASSATPGADTQYF.

This chain uses TRBV7-2 with TRBJ1-1; D remains unclear. This CDR3 has 14 amino acids. CDR1 and CDR2 from the germline V gene are SGHTA and FQGNSA. Trimming left V 1 base short and J 1 base short, with 7 bases between. The CDR3 region has the DNA TGTGCCAGCAGCTTAGAGAGATCGAACACTGAAGCTTTCTTT. Its translation: CASSLERSNTEAFF.

V and J are TRBV4-1 and TRBJ1-5; 8 nucleotides match TRBD1. V lost 5 bases, J lost 7 bases, and 7 bases stayed unmatched. CDR3 size: 14 residues. The germline V gene encodes CDR1 MGHRA and CDR2 YSYEKL. The CDR3 spells CASSKGQGGQPQHF. The CDR3 nucleotides are TGCGCCAGCAGCAAAGGACAGGGTGGCCAGCCCCAGCATTTT.

The chain uses TRBV20-1 and TRBJ2-3; 11 bases align to TRBD2. This CDR3 is 15 amino acids long. Germline-derived CDR1 and CDR2 are DFQATT and SNEGSKA (reference sequence). The CDR3 coding sequence is TGCAGAATGGTTGGGACTAGCGGTTATACAGATACGCAGTATTTT. Translating gives CRMVGTSGYTDTQYF.

The chain recombines TRBV11-3 with TRBJ2-3; perhaps D is TRBD1 or TRBD2 (5 bases each). V was clipped by 3 bases and J by 3 bases, with 10 bases between them. CDR1 is SGHNT, CDR2 YENEEA, per germline. CDR3 length: 14 amino acids. CDR3 in DNA: TGTGCCAGCAGCTTCCGGGGCCAAACAGATACGCAGTATTTT. It translates to CASSFRGQTDTQYF.

In its sample, this clonotype was seen many times. J is TRBJ2-2 and V is TRBV4-3; tentatively, D is TRBD1 or TRBD2 (6 bases each). The CDR3 has 15 amino acids. The germline V gene encodes CDR1 LGHNA and CDR2 YSLEER. V lost 0 bases and J 5 bases, leaving 10 bases between the germline ends. The CDR3 nucleotides are TGCGCCAGCAGCCAAGATTGGGGGGCGACCGGGGAGCTGTTTTTT. Its translation is CASSQDWGATGELFF.